This T cell receptor (beta chain) was documented in a study of OX40 agonist ivuxolimab in advanced cancers. Looking at the study overall: Ivuxolimab, an antibody acting as an agonist of OX40 (CD134), was used to treat patients. Three patients, one with hepatocellular carcinoma and two with cutaneous melanoma, achieved partial responses.

The V gene's germline CDR1 is KGHSH and CDR2 LQKENI. This CDR3 is 16 amino acids long. Trimming removed 0 bases from V and 6 bases from J, with 17 bases in between. Turning to this clone: The antigen is undetermined.

With baseline, cycle 4 day 1, and cycle 7 day 1 as timepoints, blood was sampled. Libraries were prepared by immunoSEQ multiplex PCR; TCRdb keeps only in-frame clonotypes and omits some of them. Here the sample spans about 42,000 clones, 75% to 90% being singletons. Study-wide results and limits: The CD4+ and CD8+ T cells in the blood had expanded clonally by week 6 at 0.1 to 3.0 mg/kg.

V usage is TRBV18 and J usage is TRBJ1-1, with D unclear. This clonotype originated in an adult with an advanced solid tumor such as melanoma, head and neck, liver or kidney cancer. Sequencing was performed on CD4+ or CD8+ T cells sorted from blood, taken in a trial of the OX40 agonist ivuxolimab. The CDR3 bases are TGTGCCAGCTCACCACCGGTATCCTCACAATGGGCTGAAGCTTTCTTT. This gives the protein CASSPPVSSQWAEAFF.